The TCR beta chain under discussion was sequenced for a study of cytomegalovirus exposure and HLA in healthy donors (dated by TCRdb to 2017 to 2019). Regarding the research as a whole: In an earlier analysis of 587 of the donors, approximately 300 Gb of sequence data and roughly 100 million unique TCR beta sequences from about 179 million T cells were reported. Roughly 5 DR-DQ haplotypes were handled as single units for association and clustering, since linkage in the cohort was strong. About 330 gigabases of sequencing data and about 92 million unique TCR sequences made up an early release that covered 640 HLA-typed donors. Among the approximately 400 genotyped donors, approximately 82% belonged to the genetic ancestry cluster associated with self-reported Caucasian donors. Typing coverage varied by locus: about 620-630 donors for A, B, C, DRB1 and DQB1; roughly 520 for DQA1; about 590 for DPA1; 450 to 480 for DPB1. The study aimed to test whether signatures of past pathogen exposure could be identified by cataloging public T cell receptors. To predict cytomegalovirus infection status, the study brought together high-throughput TCR immunosequencing, statistical association of individual TCRs with disease status, and machine learning. All discovery cohort repertoires had been generated using a single sequencing platform. A later genetic analysis used genome-wide SNP genotypes for 398 of the 666 donors, treating that subset as a discovery cohort. In an earlier analysis of roughly 600 of the donors, high-throughput TCR beta sequencing was used to judge whether each TCR beta V gene segment behaved as functional or pseudogenic. Among roughly 400 genotyped donors of the cohort, an average of roughly 240,000 unique TCR beta nucleotide sequences were sequenced per donor, 15% to 20% of them non-productive. Along with the approximately 700-subject first cohort, a separate validation cohort of more than 90 different subjects was used. In a later analysis, previously published TCR beta repertoires from hundreds of donors were re-analyzed and high-resolution HLA genotyping was added so that TCR occurrence patterns could be studied. Rather than drawing on any new phenotypic data, the later analysis identified candidate immune exposures from TCR beta sequences and the way those sequences occurred across donors. Alongside the repertoire data, information on donor age, sex, ethnicity and CMV serostatus was compiled. Class I and class II HLA loci were covered by the typing at four-digit resolution. Using immunosequencing, the study profiled T cell repertoires from fewer than 700 subjects and related those repertoires to cytomegalovirus serostatus. What the work shows at the level of the full study, not this receptor alone: A further reported finding was that TCR beta sequences accurately predicted the HLA-A and HLA-B alleles for most subjects in the first cohort. Cytomegalovirus status was reported to be diagnosed by the classifier with high specificity and sensitivity in both the original and validation cohorts. Most TCR sequences were observed very rarely across donors, whereas some public TCRs were present in many individuals. Because counts were too low, some 16 rarely observed V segments, including chromosome 9 orphons, were excluded from the earlier analysis of some 590 of the donors. The cohort was sequenced for TCR beta chains only, and without alpha or paired-chain data the features that could be detected were limited. V-gene and J-gene trimming of TCR beta chains was associated with a missense DCLRE1C variant in a later genetic analysis, and the association was replicated in an independent cohort. The study listed over 150 TCR beta chains as associated with cytomegalovirus. According to a later analysis, parvovirus B19, influenza, CMV and Epstein-Barr virus appeared linked to several top co-occurrence clusters. Roughly uniform sequencing depth across donors was assumed in presence/absence analyses, although this assumption may not hold. In a later analysis, 16,951 TCR beta sequences were associated with specific HLA alleles at a false discovery rate of 0.05. The authors suggested that the approach could potentially be extended to other disease states and immunological phenotypes. In an earlier analysis of under 600 of the donors, most TCR beta V segments were observed in productive rearrangements about 87% or about 30% of the time, broadly matching IMGT annotations. In a later analysis, most CMV-associated TCR beta chains were found to appear HLA-restricted, with HLA associations seemingly driven largely by CMV exposure. A later analysis found that HLA-associated TCR beta chains were more clonally expanded and had lower generation probabilities than equally common non-associated chains. For the cohort, immune exposure information was limited to CMV serostatus. Assigning TCR associations to individual alleles was difficult when HLA alleles, especially DR and DQ, strongly co-occurred. Correlated functional status among segregating V segments might reflect linkage disequilibrium, but an unknown experimental factor could not be ruled out. In a later genetic analysis, fewer N-insertions in productive TCRs were reported among donors in an Asian-associated ancestry cluster than the approximately 670-donor mean. A later analysis found that TCR association rates varied across HLA loci, with DRB1 alleles showing the most associated TCRs and HLA-C alleles the fewest. A few of the identified cytomegalovirus-associated TCR beta chains were confirmed in vitro to be specific for cytomegalovirus antigens. Because some donors lacked HLA typing at each locus, the association tests relied only on the typed subset. A cluster of highly shared sequence variants was judged likely to be a technical artifact of the sequencing pipeline.

The library was made by the immunoSEQ multiplex PCR assay. A mixture of 60 forward primers for TCR Vbeta segments and 13 reverse primers for TCR Jbeta segments was used in the multiplex PCR. The CDR3 region of rearranged TCR beta genes was amplified from genomic DNA with a multiplex PCR assay. Amplified TCR beta libraries were sequenced as 87-base-pair reads on the Illumina HiSeq System. Processing in the source paper ran as follows. A later analysis counted some 80 million unique TCR beta chains across the 650 to 800 repertoires, and approximately 11 million of these chains were shared by at least two donors. Raw reads were error-corrected and collapsed into unique sequences with a nearest-neighbor algorithm that merged closely related sequences to remove PCR and sequencing errors. Alignment of CDR3 sequences to IMGT reference sequences was used to assign V, D and J gene segments. Each retained sequence needed at least a six-nucleotide match to both a V gene segment and a J gene segment. A rearrangement was called productive if the CDR3 had no stop codons and remained in frame with V and J, and every other rearrangement was called non-productive. CDR3 was defined according to IMGT convention as the region running from the second conserved V-encoded cysteine to the conserved J-encoded phenylalanine. Sequences without an unambiguous match to a single V gene segment were excluded from the earlier analysis of 450 to 650 of the donors. In an earlier analysis of almost 600 of the donors, a V segment was called functional when productive rearrangements were above 56.7%, and segregating when the standard deviation between donors exceeded 5%. A statistical classification framework was built to diagnose cytomegalovirus status from the catalog of TCR beta chain sequences. V and J gene assignment, in a later analysis, came from comparing TCR nucleotide sequences with IMGT/GENE-DB human TR gene sequences. The TCRdist pipeline was used in a later analysis to assign CDR3 sequences and most-parsimonious VDJ recombination scenarios. In a later analysis, every TCR beta chain was defined by the combination of its CDR3 amino acid sequence and its V-gene family, and reads without a unique V-gene family were dropped. To address suspected cross-contamination and a sequencing artifact, a later analysis removed approximately 590 highly shared, low-generation-probability nucleotide sequences. In a later analysis, a clonal expansion index was calculated for each public chain from normalized within-repertoire ranks of inferred template counts. A later analysis computed generation probabilities with a VDJ recombination model fitted to out-of-frame rearrangements, and checked the results against IGoR. In a later analysis, TCR-TCR, TCR-HLA and TCR-CMV co-occurrence was scored with hypergeometric tests, and a repertoire-size bias correction was applied to TCR pairs. False discovery rates were estimated in a later analysis by permuting HLA or CMV assignments 20 times. A later analysis grouped co-occurring TCRs with DBSCAN, adding TCRdist sequence similarity when clustering within HLA-allele-positive subsets. Co-occurrence clustering excluded repertoires with fewer than 30,000 or more than 120,000 public chains, plus five with anomalous nucleotide sharing. As stored in TCRdb, this immuneACCESS dataset retains in-frame rearrangements with V and J assigned. A fraction of the clones does not appear; measured against another copy, unresolved V genes explain less than half of the discrepancy, and the remainder lacks a known reason. The V and J calls and clone size are taken from that table; D and trimming were inferred from the DNA. This sample comprises fewer than 250,000 clones, 60% to 80% of them detected only once. The top ten constitute roughly 2% of the sample.

Notes on this clone: Its antigen has not been determined. No much larger clone exists at a distance of one base, and base qualities are not known.

The cohort comprised around 690 healthy bone marrow donors. At the time of sampling, every cohort member was nominally healthy, though immune exposures that went unrecorded were likely present. The donor was CMV seropositive and belonged to the group of more than 250 seropositive cohort members. A peripheral blood sample was provided by each donor, and peripheral blood mononuclear cells were used for TCR beta sequencing. The Qiagen DNeasy Blood Extraction Kit was used to extract genomic DNA from the blood cell samples. The TCR originated in a woman aged 25 to 45 in good health and CMV-seropositive. Sequencing was done on a sample of PBMCs.

The CDR3 corresponds to CASSAGETQYF. The DNA sequence is given as TGTGCCAGCAGCGCGGGAGAGACCCAGTACTTC. The chain was built from TRBV7-7 and TRBJ2-5; matching of 5 bases hints at TRBD2 as the D gene. The CDR3 has 11 amino acids, counting the end cysteine and phenylalanine. Only the CDR3 DNA stays, 33 bases, in frame from base 1. The V end loses 5 bases and the J end loses 4 bases, and a stretch of 5 bases separates them. Looking up the germline V gene (reference sequence) yields CDR1 SSHAT and CDR2 FNYEAQ.